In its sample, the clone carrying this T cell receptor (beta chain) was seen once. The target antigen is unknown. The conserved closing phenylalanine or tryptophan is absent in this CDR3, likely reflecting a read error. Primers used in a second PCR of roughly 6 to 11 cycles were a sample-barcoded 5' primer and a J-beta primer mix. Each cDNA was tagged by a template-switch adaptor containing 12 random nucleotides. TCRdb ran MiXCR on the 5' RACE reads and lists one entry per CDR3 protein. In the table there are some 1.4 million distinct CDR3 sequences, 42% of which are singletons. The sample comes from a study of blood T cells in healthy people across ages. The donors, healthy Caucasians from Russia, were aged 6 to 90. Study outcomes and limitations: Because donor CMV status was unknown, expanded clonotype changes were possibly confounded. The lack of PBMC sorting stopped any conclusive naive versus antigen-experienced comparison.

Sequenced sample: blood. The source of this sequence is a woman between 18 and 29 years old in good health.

CDR3 coding DNA: TGTGCCAGCAGTCGCGACTCTGCCTCCTACAATGAGCAGTACATC. Translating it yields CASSRDSASYNEQYI. The chain employs TRBV12-3 or TRBV12-4 and TRBJ2-1; D is unclear. The J call could be wrong; TRBJ2-7 is a better fit for the DNA end. The CDR3 has 15 amino acids.